Each of the 27 T cell receptor beta chains below was sequenced from the same sample in a study of control samples from healthy donors and cancer patients (dated by TCRdb to the early 2020s). Library construction relied on the immunoSEQ multiplex PCR assay. Not all clones reach the TCRdb copy of this immuneACCESS table, which keeps in-frame sequences only. Checked studies attribute under half of the gap to unresolved V genes and leave the rest unexplained. The sample contains 150,000 or so clones, 90% to 95% of them found a single time. The ten most abundant clones make up 11% to 15% of the sample. Input material: PBMCs. The receptors shown here come from a man in his 60s with colorectal cancer.

The genes are TRBV14 and TRBJ1-3; a weak D match, TRBD1 (5 bases). Germline V CDR1 and CDR2: SGHDN, FVKESK. CDR3 length: 14 residues. The V gene lost 1 base and the J gene lost 3 bases, with 7 bases spanning the gap. The CDR3: CASSQGGRGNTIYF. The CDR3 bases are TGTGCCAGCAGCCAAGGGGGACGTGGAAACACCATATATTTT.

The chain has TRBV27 and TRBJ1-1; 11 nucleotides line up with TRBD1. J was trimmed by 4 bases and V by 10 bases; bases with no gene match: 11. The CDR3 length is 15 residues. CDR1 and CDR2 (germline): MNHEY, SMNVEV (reference sequence). CDR3 in DNA: TGTGCCACTTGGACAGGGGGCGCCGGCCGCACTGAAGCTTTCTTT. It specifies CATWTGGAGRTEAFF.

Here the CDR3 reads CASSIRDKNQPQHF. As DNA, the CDR3 is TGTGCCAGTAGTATTAGGGACAAAAATCAGCCCCAGCATTTT. This sequence joins TRBV19 and TRBJ1-5, with a weak D call TRBD1 (6 bases). The V gene's germline CDR1 is LNHDA and CDR2 SQIVND (reference sequence). CDR3 length equals 14 residues. V lost 3 bases and J lost 4, with 10 bases in between.

This clone showed up just once. V gene TRBV2 combines with J gene TRBJ1-6; possibly TRBD1 for D (5 bases). CDR1 is SNHLY, CDR2 FYNNEI, per germline. The CDR3 loop spans 13 amino acids. Trimming removed 6 bases at V and 10 bases at J, with 13 bases between. CDR3 DNA sequence: TGTGCCAGCAGCGGGGGTCTGGCATCACCCCTCCACTTT. It specifies CASSGGLASPLHF.

V and J are TRBV30 and TRBJ1-1, with D uncertain. Germline lookup yields CDR1 GTSNPN and CDR2 SVGIG (reference sequence). Deletions cut 1 base from V and 2 bases from J, with 8 bases between. CDR3 length: 13 residues. CDR3 bases: TGTGCCTGGAGTGAACATACTAACACTGAAGCTTTCTTT. Encoded protein: CAWSEHTNTEAFF.

Points on this clone: The same CDR3 can be traced to other DNA sequences in this sample. CDR3 nucleotides: TGTGCCAGTAGTTTACAGGGGGGCCCCTACGAGCAGTACTTC. It specifies CASSLQGGPYEQYF. The rearrangement links TRBV19 to TRBJ2-7; the match to TRBD1 covers 8 bases. This CDR3 is built from 14 residues. V trimming: 5 bases; J trimming: 2 bases; junction bases outside the gene matches: 5. Germline V CDR1 and CDR2: LNHDA, SQIVND (reference sequence).

The chain has TRBV25-1 and TRBJ1-4; D gene uncertain. This CDR3 region has 14 residues. From germline, CDR1 is MGHDK and CDR2 SYGVNS. V was pared by 1 base and J by 1 base, with 4 bases between. The CDR3 DNA reads as TGTGCCAGCAGTGAATGGGGAACTAATGAAAAACTGTTTTTT. It encodes CASSEWGTNEKLFF.

The chain links TRBV28 to TRBJ2-3; 7 bases match TRBD1. The germline V gene has CDR1 MDHEN and CDR2 SYDVKM. The CDR3 sequence is 13 residues long. Losses at the gene ends were 5 bases for V and 4 bases for J; bases not matched to a gene: 3. CDR3 DNA sequence: TGTGCCAGCAGTCGCCAGGGGGCAGATACGCAGTATTTT. Translating it yields CASSRQGADTQYF. Together with reference TRBV28 and TRBJ2-3, the CDR3 gives the full variable domain: DVKVTQSSRYLVKRTGEKVFLECVQDMDHENMFWYRQDPGLGLRLIYFSYDVKMKEKGDIPEGYSVSREKKERFSLILESASTNQTSMYLCASSRQGADTQYFGPGTRLTVL.

This clone was recorded once. The V call is TRBV6-1, the J call TRBJ1-6; D uncertain. Per germline, CDR1 MNHNS and CDR2 SASEGT. The CDR3 spans 16 residues. V was cut by 4 bases and J by 5 bases, with 15 bases left in between. The CDR3 region has the DNA TGTGCCAGCAGTGGGCCGGTGATGTTGGATAATTCACCCCTCCACTTT. Amino acids: CASSGPVMLDNSPLHF.

This clone was recorded only once. Distinct nucleotide sequences in the sample also encode this CDR3. DNA of the CDR3: TGTGCCAGCCGGGACACTGAAGCTTTCTTT. It specifies CASRDTEAFF. The chain uses TRBV25-1 and TRBJ1-1; D gene uncertain. V was clipped by 8 bases and J by 3 bases, with 4 bases between them. CDR1 is MGHDK and CDR2 is SYGVNS in the germline V gene. The CDR3 runs 10 residues.

The V and J genes are TRBV5-1 and TRBJ2-1; 9 bases agree with TRBD1. Unmatched junction bases numbered 6, after V lost 4 bases and J lost 4 bases. The CDR3 runs 15 residues. Germline V CDR1 and CDR2: SGHRS, YFSETQ. CDR3 sequence (DNA): TGCGCCAGCAGCGCGGACAGGGGCGGGTACAATGAGCAGTTCTTC. Its translation is CASSADRGGYNEQFF. The variable domain in full, completed from reference TRBV5-1 and TRBJ2-1, reads KAGVTQTPRYLIKTRGQQVTLSCSPISGHRSVSWYQQTPGQGLQFLFEYFSETQRNKGNFPGRFSGRQFSNSRSEMNVSTLELGDSALYLCASSADRGGYNEQFFGPGTRLTVL.

This CDR3 reads CASRVDRSSGNTIYF. The DNA for the CDR3 is TGCGCCAGCAGAGTGGACAGGTCCTCTGGAAACACCATATATTTT. This chain links TRBV5-1 with TRBJ1-3; the match to TRBD1 covers 7 bases. Germline-derived CDR1 and CDR2 are SGHRS and YFSETQ. The CDR3 is made up of 15 amino acids. The V gene end was trimmed by 5 bases and the J gene end by 0 bases; junction bases not matched to a gene: 5.

The CDR3 reads CASSPGQGTRETQYF. The CDR3 bases are TGTGCCAGCAGTCCGGGACAGGGGACCCGAGAGACCCAGTACTTC. The V gene is TRBV2, the J gene TRBJ2-5; 10 bases align to TRBD1. The germline CDR1 and CDR2 sequences are SNHLY and FYNNEI. With 5 bases clipped from V and 4 bases from J, the junction kept 7 bases outside the gene matches. The CDR3 covers 15 residues. The variable domain in full, with the rest retrieved from reference TRBV2 and TRBJ2-5, is EPEVTQTPSHQVTQMGQEVILRCVPISNHLYFYWYRQILGQKVEFLVSFYNNEISEKSEIFDDQFSVERPDGSNFTLKIRSTKLEDSAMYFCASSPGQGTRETQYFGPGTRLLVL.

The chain combines TRBV13 with TRBJ2-4, with a weak D call TRBD1 (5 bases). The length of the CDR3 is 15 residues. Trimming cost V 1 base and J 7 bases, with 14 bases left between them. Germline assignment: CDR1 PRHDT and CDR2 FYEKMQ (reference sequence). The CDR3 region is CASSLVSTDRNIQYF. DNA of the CDR3: TGTGCCAGCAGCTTAGTATCGACAGACCGTAACATTCAGTACTTC.

The V and J genes are TRBV28 and TRBJ1-2; 8 bases are shared with TRBD1. With 5 bases clipped from V and 8 bases from J, the junction kept 7 bases outside the gene matches. The CDR3 consists of 13 residues. In germline, CDR1 is MDHEN, CDR2 SYDVKM. The CDR3 bases are TGTGCCAGCAGTGGGCAGGGGGCGGGAGGCTACACCTTC. This translates into CASSGQGAGGYTF.

This chain joins TRBV7-8 and TRBJ2-4; D may be TRBD1 (6 bases). The length of the CDR3 is 15 residues. Per the germline V gene, CDR1 is SGHVS and CDR2 is FQNEAQ. Trimming removed 0 bases from V and 5 bases from J, with 11 bases in between. CDR3 residues: CASSLASGAQNIQYF. For the CDR3, the DNA is TGTGCCAGCAGCTTAGCGTCAGGGGCCCAAAACATTCAGTACTTC.

The chain links TRBV5-1 to TRBJ2-7, with TRBD2 as a possible D gene (5 bases). Trimming took 3 bases from V and 7 from J, leaving 17 bases between them. Germline V CDR1 and CDR2: SGHRS, YFSETQ. CDR3 length: 14 residues. CDR3 sequence reads: CASSWGEVSGEQYF. In DNA, the CDR3 is TGCGCCAGCAGCTGGGGAGAGGTGTCCGGGGAGCAGTACTTC.

Of note for this clone: The same CDR3 can be traced to other DNA sequences in this sample. V is TRBV6-1 and J is TRBJ2-7; TRBD1 matches at 11 bases. Germline CDR1 is MNHNS and CDR2 is SASEGT. The trim removed 3 bases at V and 3 bases at J, leaving 1 base unmatched. The CDR3 totals 14 residues. CDR3: CASSEGTGGYEQYF. DNA of the CDR3: TGTGCCAGCAGTGAGGGGACAGGGGGCTACGAGCAGTACTTC.

The V call is TRBV29-1, the J call TRBJ1-1; D unclear. The CDR3 totals 13 residues. Trimming stripped 2 bases from V and 3 bases from J, with 10 bases between. Germline V gene data show CDR1 as SQVTM and CDR2 as ANQGSEA. The CDR3 spells CSVEKMGDTEAFF. The DNA for the CDR3 is TGCAGCGTTGAAAAAATGGGAGACACTGAAGCTTTCTTT.

For this clone: One end of the junction varies from germline; a read error may be responsible. The chain uses TRBV7-9 and TRBJ1-6, with D unclear. The CDR3 has 15 residues. The germline V gene has CDR1 SEHNR and CDR2 FQNEAQ (reference sequence). CDR3 DNA: TGTGCCAGCAGTTTAGCCGCGATGGCGAACTCACCCCTCCACTTT. Translated: CASSLAAMANSPLHF.

The chain employs TRBV12-3 or TRBV12-4 and TRBJ2-7; D is perhaps TRBD1 (6 bases). V was trimmed by 6 bases and J by 6 bases, leaving 15 bases between them. This CDR3 spans 13 amino acids. The DNA for the CDR3 is TGTGCCAGCAGACTAGGCAGGGGTTTCGAGCAGTACTTC. Translation: CASRLGRGFEQYF.

V gene TRBV7-9 combines with J gene TRBJ1-1; D not certain. Trimming removed 3 bases at V and 1 base at J, with 9 bases between. CDR3 size: 14 residues. Germline V gene sequence: CDR1 SEHNR, CDR2 FQNEAQ (reference sequence). The CDR3 region is CASSLGPRNTEAFF. The DNA of the CDR3 is TGTGCCAGCAGCTTGGGTCCGCGGAACACTGAAGCTTTCTTT.

A single count supports this clone. V and J are TRBV27 and TRBJ1-1, with a tentative D call TRBD1 (6 bases). V dropped 6 bases and J dropped 2 bases, with 22 bases sitting between them. This CDR3 comprises 17 residues. Germline V gene lookup returns CDR1 MNHEY and CDR2 SMNVEV (reference sequence). The CDR3 sequence: CASSRLQGPPGNTEAFF. CDR3 DNA: TGTGCCAGCAGCCGATTACAGGGACCCCCGGGAAACACTGAAGCTTTCTTT.

The chain is built from TRBV7-2 and TRBJ1-2; D ambiguous. This CDR3 contains 11 residues. Germline-derived CDR1 and CDR2 are SGHTA and FQGNSA. The germline V and J ends were trimmed by 5 bases and 6 bases, with 7 bases remaining between them. This CDR3 reads CASSVRNGYTF. The CDR3 DNA follows: TGTGCCAGCAGCGTTCGAAATGGCTACACCTTC.

The chain is built from TRBV2 and TRBJ1-2; D gene uncertain. V gave up 1 base and J gave up 2 bases, with 8 bases separating them. Germline values: CDR1 SNHLY, CDR2 FYNNEI. The CDR3 covers 14 residues. This CDR3 reads CASSEGGRNYGYTF. Here the CDR3 DNA reads TGTGCCAGCAGTGAAGGCGGGAGAAACTATGGCTACACCTTC.

The genes are TRBV5-1 and TRBJ1-1; D remains unclear. With 4 bases removed from V and 5 bases from J, the gap between germline ends came to 18 bases. From germline, CDR1 is SGHRS and CDR2 YFSETQ. The CDR3 contains 15 residues. DNA of the CDR3: TGCGCCAGCAGCATACAACTCAGGATGGAAACTGAAGCTTTCTTT. It specifies CASSIQLRMETEAFF. The full variable domain, with the rest looked up from reference TRBV5-1 and TRBJ1-1, is KAGVTQTPRYLIKTRGQQVTLSCSPISGHRSVSWYQQTPGQGLQFLFEYFSETQRNKGNFPGRFSGRQFSNSRSEMNVSTLELGDSALYLCASSIQLRMETEAFFGQGTRLTVV.

This rearrangement joins TRBV2 to TRBJ2-1; 7 bases fit TRBD1. The germline CDR1 and CDR2 sequences are SNHLY and FYNNEI. V gave up 5 bases and J gave up 4 bases; unmatched junction bases: 8. The CDR3 has 15 amino acids. The CDR3 here is CASSLDPGQYNEQFF. The CDR3 DNA sequence: TGTGCCAGCAGTCTTGATCCGGGACAGTACAATGAGCAGTTCTTC.